The clone carrying this TCR beta chain was counted once. The data are from a study of blood T cell repertoires in COVID-19. This CDR3 spans 14 amino acids. Germline CDR1 and CDR2: SNHLY and FYNNEI. Trimming took off 9 bases at V and 0 bases at J, with 14 bases between the two ends. Assay used: immunoSEQ multiplex PCR; TCRdb lists only in-frame clones, some missing. This sample has roughly 390,000 clones, with around 84% found just once. The source of this sequence is a woman aged 18 to 35 with acute or convalescent COVID-19. The gene calls are TRBV2 and TRBJ1-1; tentative D call: TRBD1 (5 bases). The specimen was peripheral blood. The CDR3 nucleotides read TGTGCCAGTACAGGATCATTCATGAACACTGAAGCTTTCTTT. It is translated as CASTGSFMNTEAFF.